These 15 T cell receptor beta chains were sequenced from one sample in a study of blood T cells in healthy people across ages. Next came a second PCR, run for about 7 to 12 cycles, which used a sample-barcoded 5' primer along with a J-beta primer mix. TCRdb reprocessed the 5' RACE reads via MiXCR and lists one record per CDR3 protein. The data show roughly 1.9 million distinct CDR3 sequences, about 39% seen once. The specimen sequenced was blood. All receptors derive from a human donor in good health.

The chain is built from TRBV11-2 and TRBJ2-1; the match to TRBD2 covers 7 bases. After removal of 3 bases from V and 1 base from J, the junction contained 6 bases not matched to a gene. The V gene's germline CDR1 is SGHAT and CDR2 FQNNGV. The CDR3 spans 16 residues. The CDR3 bases are TGTGCCAGCAGCTTCGGGTGGGGGGGGTCCTACAATGAGCAGTTCTTC. This gives the protein CASSFGWGGSYNEQFF. Full variable domain (remainder filled in from reference TRBV11-2 and TRBJ2-1): EAGVAQSPRYKIIEKRQSVAFWCNPISGHATLYWYQQILGQGPKLLIQFQNNGVVDDSQLPKDRFSAERLKGVDSTLKIQPAKLEDSAVYLCASSFGWGGSYNEQFFGPGTRLTVL.

The J gene is TRBJ2-1, the V gene TRBV29-1, with 10 nucleotides matching TRBD2. Germline V gives CDR1 SQVTM, CDR2 ANQGSEA. V lost 0 bases to trimming and J lost 3 bases; unmatched junction nucleotides: 5. The CDR3 totals 16 residues. This chain's CDR3 is CSVEDPAGGVYNEQFF. DNA of the CDR3: TGCAGCGTTGAAGATCCAGCGGGGGGGGTCTACAATGAGCAGTTCTTC.

This clonotype was detected only a few times. This rearrangement joins TRBV6-1 to TRBJ2-5; 9 nucleotides line up with TRBD1. Trimming removed 4 bases from V and 1 base from J; junction bases left unmatched: 4. The CDR3 contains 15 residues. CDR1 and CDR2 (germline): MNHNS, SASEGT. The CDR3 spells CASSAYRGLQETQYF. The CDR3 region has the DNA TGTGCCAGCAGTGCATACAGGGGGCTCCAAGAGACCCAGTACTTC.

This clonotype was seen a handful of times. The gene calls are TRBV5-1 and TRBJ2-5; possible D gene TRBD2, 6 bases. V shed 4 bases and J shed 5 bases, with 21 bases lying between them. The germline gives CDR1 SGHRS, CDR2 YFSETQ. This CDR3 has 16 amino acids. CDR3 sequence: CASSLGGQLAGETQYF. The CDR3 DNA sequence: TGCGCCAGCAGCCTTGGGGGTCAGCTGGCGGGGGAGACCCAGTACTTC.

The genes are TRBV5-6 and TRBJ2-5, with D perhaps TRBD1 (5 bases). The V gene lost 4 bases and the J gene lost 4 bases, with 17 bases spanning the gap. CDR1 and CDR2 from the germline V gene are SGHDT and YYEEEE. CDR3 size: 15 residues. The CDR3 loop is CASSHLQDPTETQYF. The DNA for the CDR3 is TGTGCCAGCAGCCACTTACAGGATCCAACAGAGACCCAGTACTTC.

The V call is TRBV20-1, the J call TRBJ2-1, with 8 nucleotides matching TRBD2. From germline, CDR1 is DFQATT and CDR2 SNEGSKA (reference sequence). This CDR3 has 14 amino acids. V lost 5 bases and J lost 7; bases outside the gene matches: 10. The CDR3 DNA reads TGCAGTGCTCCTCACATAGCGGGATCAAATGAGCAGTTCTTC. Translated: CSAPHIAGSNEQFF.

This CDR3 is CATSGPGTGGSDTQYF. CDR3 in DNA: TGTGCCACCAGCGGCCCCGGGACAGGGGGCTCAGATACGCAGTATTTT. The chain is built from TRBV24-1 and TRBJ2-3; 12 positions match TRBD1. The CDR3 totals 16 residues. V lost 7 bases and J lost 4; bases outside the gene matches: 8. Looked up from germline, CDR1 is KGHDR and CDR2 is SFDVKD.

This clonotype was detected a few times. A much bigger clone sits one base away, suggesting this may be a read error. The chain is built from TRBV5-5 and TRBJ2-1; D call uncertain. Germline-derived CDR1 and CDR2 are SGHKS and YYEKEE (reference sequence). This CDR3 has 11 residues. Trimming took off 5 bases at V and 8 bases at J, with 8 bases between the two ends. CDR3 sequence reads: CASRRSYEQFF. The CDR3 nucleotides are TGTGCCAGCAGACGATCATATGAGCAGTTCTTC.

This sequence joins TRBV6-6 and TRBJ2-3, with 9 positions matching TRBD1. The CDR3 is made up of 14 amino acids. Germline V gives CDR1 MNHNY, CDR2 SVGAGI (reference sequence). With 6 bases clipped from V and 4 bases from J, the junction kept 5 bases outside the gene matches. The CDR3 DNA is TGTGCCAGCAGCCGGGACAGGGCAGCAGATACGCAGTATTTT. This codes for CASSRDRAADTQYF.

As concerns this clonotype: Mismatch with germline at one junction end may stem from a read error. This chain joins TRBV7-2 and TRBJ1-1; no reliable D call. Looked up from germline, CDR1 is SGHTA and CDR2 is FQGNSA. The CDR3 has 14 residues. The CDR3 nucleotides read TGTGCCTGCAGCTTAGGTAGGAGTACACTTGAAGCTTTCTTT. Translation gives CACSLGRSTLEAFF.

The V call is TRBV19, the J call TRBJ2-4; D is unresolved. The DNA matches TRBJ2-5 better at its end, which makes the J call doubtful. The germline CDR1 and CDR2 sequences are LNHDA and SQIVND (reference sequence). The CDR3 runs to 14 residues. The CDR3 DNA is TGTGCCAGTAGCATACTTCAAAACCCCGGGACCCAGTACTTC. It yields the protein CASSILQNPGTQYF.

J is TRBJ2-1 and V is TRBV11-2; D gene unclear. Trimming stripped 0 bases from V and 6 bases from J, with 15 bases between. CDR3 length equals 16 residues. Germline V gene lookup returns CDR1 SGHAT and CDR2 FQNNGV. The CDR3 reads CASSLEILTRSNEQFF. Written as DNA, the CDR3 is TGTGCCAGCAGCTTAGAAATCTTAACTCGGTCCAATGAGCAGTTCTTC.

The chain couples TRBV28 to TRBJ2-7, with D hard to call. Between the trimmed V and J ends, which lost 8 bases and 1 base, there was a span of 12 bases. The CDR3 has 13 residues. Germline CDR1 and CDR2: MDHEN and SYDVKM. The CDR3 coding sequence is TGTGCCAGCCTAAGTGGGAATTCCTACGAGCAGTACTTC. This gives the protein CASLSGNSYEQYF.

In its sample, this clonotype was seen a few times. V and J are TRBV20-1 and TRBJ2-7; 7 bases are shared with TRBD1. The CDR3 spans 17 residues. The V segment lost 3 bases and the J segment 1 base; nucleotides outside the gene matches: 15. Germline loops: CDR1 DFQATT, CDR2 SNEGSKA (reference sequence). The CDR3 DNA is TGCAGTGCTAGTGGAGTACCGGGACAGATTATATCCTACGAGCAGTACTTC. Amino acid sequence: CSASGVPGQIISYEQYF.

This chain links TRBV20-1 with TRBJ2-7; D possibly matches TRBD1 or TRBD2 (7 bases each). Matching the DNA end better, TRBJ2-5 makes the J call doubtful. This CDR3 has 15 residues. Per germline, CDR1 DFQATT and CDR2 SNEGSKA (reference sequence). The CDR3 reads CSATIRGGIGETQYF. Here the CDR3 DNA reads TGCAGTGCTACGATCAGGGGGGGCATAGGAGAGACCCAGTACTTC.